Listed below are T cell receptor beta chains from one sample, sequenced in a study of CD8 T cells in ankylosing spondylitis. MiXCR, run by TCRdb on the 5' RACE reads, gives a single entry per CDR3 protein. The sample has some 100,000 distinct CDR3 sequences; about 8.6% are singletons. Material: blood, either unsorted or a sorted T cell fraction (not recorded which). These receptors were collected from a male donor with ankylosing spondylitis or in good health (not recorded which). CDR3s include the opening cysteine and the closing phenylalanine or tryptophan. The order of the fields is clone size, J gene, V gene, D gene, CDR3 protein, CDR3 DNA. D genes are given only for firm matches. The listing skips clone size in some rows; elsewhere it reads once, few, many or a size class.

. | TRBJ2-2 | TRBV4-3 | . | CASSQEVEELFF | TGCGCCAGCAGCCAAGAGGTCGAGGAGCTGTTTTTC
many | TRBJ1-6 | TRBV4-3 | . | CASSQDSLAGWGALHF | TGCGCCAGCAGCCAAGACTCTTTGGCAGGTTGGGGGGCCCTCCACTTT
many | TRBJ1-5 | TRBV20-1 | TRBD1 | CSASVAGQTKPQHF | TGCAGTGCTTCCGTCGCGGGACAGACAAAGCCCCAGCATTTT
medium-sized | TRBJ1-1 | TRBV5-4 | . | CASSLDVSGASEAFF | TGTGCCAGCAGCTTGGATGTTTCCGGGGCATCTGAAGCTTTCTTT
many | TRBJ2-7 | TRBV10-3 | . | CAISETYEQYF | TGTGCCATCAGTGAGACCTACGAGCAGTACTTC
many | TRBJ2-1 | TRBV7-2 | TRBD2 | CASRLAGGQTNEQFF | TGTGCCAGCAGGTTAGCGGGAGGGCAGACCAATGAGCAGTTCTTC
many | TRBJ2-7 | TRBV12-5 | TRBD2 | CASGTGTSGRNEQYF | TGTGCTAGTGGTACCGGGACTAGCGGGAGAAACGAGCAGTACTTC
many | TRBJ1-5 | TRBV7-2 | . | CASQGSNQPQHF | TGTGCTAGTCAGGGTAGCAATCAGCCCCAGCATTTT
few | TRBJ2-2 | TRBV20-1 | . | CSAPAQGITGELFF | TGCAGTGCTCCTGCCCAGGGCATAACAGGGGAGCTGTTTTTT
many | TRBJ2-1 | TRBV4-1 | . | CASSLLFSSYNEQFF | TGCGCCAGCAGCCTCCTCTTTAGCTCCTACAATGAGCAGTTCTTC
many | TRBJ2-7 | TRBV29-1 | . | CSVVQAIEQYF | TGCAGCGTTGTACAGGCTATCGAGCAGTACTTC
many | TRBJ1-5 | TRBV28 | . | CASRSWANQPQHF | TGTGCCAGCAGGTCTTGGGCCAATCAGCCCCAGCATTTT
. | TRBJ2-5 | TRBV3-1 | TRBD2 | CANSPLTSGGETQYF | TGTGCCAACAGCCCGCTGACTAGCGGGGGAGAGACCCAGTACTTC
many | TRBJ1-2 | TRBV2 | . | CASSVRQNYGYTF | TGTGCCAGCAGTGTTCGACAGAACTATGGCTACACCTTC
many | TRBJ2-7 | TRBV2 | . | CASTLRTYEQYF | TGTGCCAGCACCTTAAGAACCTACGAGCAGTACTTC
few | TRBJ2-1 | TRBV10-2 | TRBD1 | CASSYNRQGARNEQFF | TGCGCCAGCAGTTATAATCGACAGGGGGCACGGAATGAGCAGTTCTTC
. | TRBJ2-3 | TRBV9 | . | CAGSPIRAGADTQYF | TGTGCCGGCAGCCCCATCAGGGCCGGGGCAGATACGCAGTATTTT
many | TRBJ2-5 | TRBV20-1 | . | CSARLGRETQYF | TGCAGTGCTAGATTGGGGCGGGAGACCCAGTACTTC
few | TRBJ2-2 | TRBV15 | . | CATSRGDTGELFF | TGTGCCACCAGCAGAGGGGACACCGGGGAGCTGTTTTTT
many | TRBJ1-2 | TRBV9 | . | CASSPGLLDNYGYTF | TGTGCCAGCAGCCCAGGACTCCTGGATAACTATGGCTACACCTTC
once | TRBJ2-5 | TRBV12-3/TRBV12-4 | TRBD1 | CTSSLGGALRETQYF | TGTACCAGCAGTTTAGGGGGCGCACTACGGGAGACCCAGTACTTC
. | TRBJ2-5 | TRBV20-1 | . | CSVRGPAAGGEETQYF | TGCAGTGTTAGAGGTCCGGCAGCGGGCGGTGAAGAGACCCAGTACTTC
many | TRBJ2-3 | TRBV7-3 | TRBD1 | CASSLEWDRAQYF | TGTGCCAGCAGCTTGGAGTGGGACAGGGCGCAGTATTTT
many | TRBJ2-1 | TRBV9 | TRBD2 | CASSVGPAGQNEQFF | TGTGCCAGCAGCGTAGGTCCAGCGGGGCAGAATGAGCAGTTCTTC
many | TRBJ1-4 | TRBV20-1 | . | CSASITDSGEKLFF | TGCAGTGCTAGTATCACAGATTCTGGGGAAAAACTGTTTTTT
many | TRBJ1-6 | TRBV6-2/TRBV6-3 | . | CASGRSSYNSPLHF | TGTGCCAGCGGTAGGAGCTCCTATAATTCACCCCTCCACTTT
many | TRBJ2-7 | TRBV7-2 | . | CASSLDAQRVDEQYF | TGTGCCAGCAGCTTAGATGCCCAGCGTGTGGACGAGCAGTACTTC
many | TRBJ1-5 | TRBV6-2/TRBV6-3 | TRBD1 | CATRDRGNQPQHF | TGTGCCACCCGGGACAGGGGCAATCAGCCCCAGCATTTT
many | TRBJ2-7 | TRBV12-3/TRBV12-4 | . | CASSLMASSYEQYF | TGTGCCAGCAGTTTAATGGCCAGCTCCTACGAGCAGTACTTC
many | TRBJ2-3 | TRBV7-7 | TRBD1 | CASSPTGAGDTQYF | TGTGCTAGCAGCCCGACAGGGGCAGGGGATACGCAGTATTTT
many | TRBJ2-1 | TRBV24-1 | TRBD2 | CATSDSTSGRANEQFF | TGTGCCACCAGTGATTCAACTAGCGGGAGGGCAAATGAGCAGTTCTTC
. | TRBJ2-5 | TRBV4-2 | . | CASSQGRIPETQYF | TGTGCCAGCAGCCAAGGGAGGATTCCAGAGACCCAGTACTTC
many | TRBJ2-7 | TRBV27 | . | CASSLSERYEQYF | TGTGCCAGCAGTTTATCCGAACGGTACGAGCAGTACTTC
many | TRBJ2-1 | TRBV9 | TRBD1 | CASSVGTGEKKFF | TGTGCCAGCAGCGTAGGGACAGGGGAAAAGAAGTTCTTC
many | TRBJ2-7 | TRBV7-8 | TRBD2 | CASSLYRVAGGSSYEQYF | TGTGCCAGCAGCTTATATCGGGTGGCGGGGGGTTCCTCCTACGAGCAGTACTTC
many | TRBJ1-1 | TRBV12-3/TRBV12-4 | . | CASSAGALNTEAFF | TGTGCCAGCAGCGCGGGAGCCCTGAACACTGAAGCTTTCTTT
many | TRBJ2-3 | TRBV5-1 | . | CASSLTGSTDTQYF | TGCGCCAGCAGCTTGACGGGCAGCACAGATACGCAGTATTTT
. | TRBJ2-3 | TRBV27 | TRBD2 | CASSPGRGRTQYF | TGTGCCAGCAGCCCTGGGCGGGGGAGGACGCAGTATTTT
few | TRBJ1-6 | TRBV29-1 | TRBD1 | CSVRDSSHSPLHF | TGCAGCGTTCGGGACAGTTCGCATTCACCCCTCCACTTT
many | TRBJ2-2 | TRBV12-3/TRBV12-4 | TRBD1 | CAGQGARAGELFF | TGTGCCGGACAGGGGGCAAGGGCCGGGGAGCTGTTTTTT
. | TRBJ1-4 | TRBV11-2 | TRBD1 | CASSLRGTGDEKLFF | TGTGCCAGCAGCCTACGCGGGACAGGGGATGAAAAACTGTTTTTT
. | TRBJ2-7 | TRBV5-1 | . | CASSLDSGTSYEQYF | TGCGCCAGCAGCTTGGACTCCGGGACATCCTACGAGCAGTACTTC
many | TRBJ2-7 | TRBV20-1 | . | CSASRDTHSYEQYF | TGCAGTGCTAGCCGGGACACACACTCCTACGAGCAGTACTTC
many | TRBJ1-2 | TRBV5-1 | . | CASRGGPFNYGYTF | TGCGCCAGCAGAGGAGGTCCCTTCAACTATGGCTACACCTTC
many | TRBJ2-7 | TRBV9 | TRBD2 | CASSASGYEQYF | TGTGCCAGCAGCGCTAGCGGTTACGAGCAGTACTTC
many | TRBJ2-1 | TRBV7-2 | TRBD2 | CASSSKGGGVNEQFF | TGTGCCAGCAGCTCTAAGGGCGGGGGGGTCAATGAGCAGTTCTTC
many | TRBJ2-5 | TRBV20-1 | . | CSAGWGLETQYF | TGCAGTGCTGGCTGGGGATTGGAGACCCAGTACTTC
many | TRBJ2-7 | TRBV27 | TRBD2 | CASRGLAGGSSYEQYF | TGTGCCAGCAGGGGACTAGCGGGAGGGAGCTCCTACGAGCAGTACTTC
many | TRBJ2-7 | TRBV5-6 | TRBD1 | CASTKARRGLQYEQYF | TGTGCCAGCACCAAAGCCCGAAGGGGGCTTCAGTACGAGCAGTACTTC
many | TRBJ2-7 | TRBV4-2 | TRBD1 | CASAGQASYEQYF | TGTGCCAGCGCGGGACAGGCCTCCTACGAGCAGTACTTC
many | TRBJ2-2 | TRBV6-1 | TRBD1 | CASYDRANTGELFF | TGTGCCAGCTATGACAGGGCAAACACCGGGGAGCTGTTTTTT
. | TRBJ1-5 | TRBV7-8 | . | CASIIWKAGQRHQPQHF | TGTGCCAGCATCATATGGAAGGCCGGACAGAGACATCAGCCCCAGCATTTT
many | TRBJ2-7 | TRBV3-1 | . | CASSQGAGVSYEQYF | TGTGCCAGCAGCCAAGGGGCAGGCGTTTCCTACGAGCAGTACTTC
many | TRBJ2-3 | TRBV11-2 | . | CASSLDPATDTQYF | TGTGCCAGCAGCTTAGATCCGGCGACAGATACGCAGTATTTT
few | TRBJ2-5 | TRBV12-5 | TRBD2 | CASSSGGHAETQYF | TGTGCTAGCTCTAGCGGGGGTCACGCGGAGACCCAGTACTTC
many | TRBJ2-7 | TRBV12-3/TRBV12-4 | TRBD2 | CASSFGLAYEQYF | TGTGCCAGCAGTTTTGGACTAGCTTACGAGCAGTACTTC
many | TRBJ1-5 | TRBV7-2 | TRBD1 | CASSSGTGTGGHSNQPQHF | TGTGCCAGCAGCTCCGGGACCGGGACAGGGGGGCATAGCAATCAGCCCCAGCATTTT
many | TRBJ2-1 | TRBV6-5 | . | CASSYSNGLLEQFF | TGTGCCAGCAGTTACTCGAACGGACTCCTGGAGCAGTTCTTC